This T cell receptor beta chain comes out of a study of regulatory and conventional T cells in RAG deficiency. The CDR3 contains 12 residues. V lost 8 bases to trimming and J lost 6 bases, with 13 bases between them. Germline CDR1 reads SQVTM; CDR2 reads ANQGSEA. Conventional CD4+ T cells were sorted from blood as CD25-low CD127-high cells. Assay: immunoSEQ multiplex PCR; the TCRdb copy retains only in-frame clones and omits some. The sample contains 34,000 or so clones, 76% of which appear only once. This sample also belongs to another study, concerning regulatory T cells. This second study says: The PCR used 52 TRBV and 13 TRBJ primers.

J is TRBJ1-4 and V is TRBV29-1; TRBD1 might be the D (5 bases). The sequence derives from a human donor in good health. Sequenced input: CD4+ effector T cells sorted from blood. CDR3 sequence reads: CSIRGADEKLFF. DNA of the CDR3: TGCAGCATAAGAGGGGCGGATGAAAAACTGTTTTTT.